This entry concerns a single T cell receptor beta chain. The antigen remains unidentified. The donors were members of the validation cohort, which comprised about 120 subjects and was separate from the first cohort of 666 subjects. This sample stems from a study of cytomegalovirus exposure and HLA in healthy donors. Per the germline V gene, CDR1 is SGHDT and CDR2 is YYEEEE. V lost 4 bases and J lost 3; bases outside the gene matches: 7. CDR3 length: 16 amino acids. Using immunoSEQ multiplex PCR, the repertoire was profiled, and TCRdb retains in-frame clones only, with some absent. The sample has under 80,000 clones; approximately 95% are singletons. Findings and limits, study-wide: Researchers counted 164 TCR beta chains as cytomegalovirus-associated. There were some public TCRs occurring in many donors, but most TCR sequences were rare.

The chain couples TRBV5-6 to TRBJ2-2, with TRBD1 identical over 9 bases. This receptor was obtained from a woman aged 18-29 years in good health and CMV-seronegative. The specimen was PBMCs. CDR3 sequence reads: CASSTDRGADTGELFF. The CDR3 DNA reads TGTGCCAGCAGCACCGACAGGGGGGCGGACACCGGGGAGCTGTTTTTT.